The T cell receptor (beta chain) described here comes from a study of radiation and T cells in renal cell carcinoma (dated by TCRdb to about 2020). With respect to the entire study: In total, more than 50 samples underwent TCR beta sequencing: around 26 tumors plus 27 peripheral blood samples. Across all 55 or so samples, 3.8 million or so unique CDR3 nucleotide sequences encoding 2 million to 3 million unique CDR3 amino acid sequences were identified. The investigation overall reported the following: Higher TCR clonality was observed in irradiated tumors than in controls, with an average of around 54% of the repertoire accounted for by the top 100 clonotypes, compared with approximately 45% in nephrectomy-only tumors. Because only small tumor regions of roughly 1 g were available, intratumoral heterogeneity was not captured. Irradiated tumors contained more dominant CDR3 motifs, and these motifs occupied a larger share of the repertoire than in control tumors. Because the trial had a single-armed design, the trial could not examine how radiation dose or scheduling affected the TCR repertoire.

Points on this clone: Its binding antigen is unknown. No base qualities exist here, and no much larger clone lies one base off it.

The immunoSEQ kit was used, according to the manufacturer's recommendations, to generate TCR beta libraries from genomic DNA. To prepare libraries, a first multiplex PCR with proprietary primers was run, followed by a second PCR that added unique barcodes, and a bead cleanup was done after each round. Each sample batch included a kit-provided positive control reaction and a negative control reaction. The final libraries underwent checking on an Agilent 4200 TapeStation D1000 ScreenTape, volumetric pooling, and quantification by qPCR. Sequencing was performed on an Illumina NextSeq500 with a MidOutput 150-cycle cartridge, and 156 Read1 and 15 Index1 cycles were run with kit custom primers. The pooled library was loaded at approximately 1 pM, with a roughly 20% PhiX control spiked in. From the authors' description of their analysis: Vendor-processed data were analyzed in R, and a clonotype was defined as all T cells sharing the same CDR3 nucleotide sequence. For clone abundance analyses, frequencies were normalized to the 10,000 most abundant clones per sample. Public T cell clones, averaging fewer than five per sample, were removed before analysis. ImmunoMap was used for dominant motif analysis with the PAM10 matrix, a gap penalty of 30, and a homology threshold of 0.3, and any motif reaching a cumulative frequency of at least 0.01 was considered dominant. Imported from immuneACCESS, the table was reduced by TCRdb to in-frame sequences with V and J called. These copies leave out some clones; in studies compared against another copy, an unresolved V gene accounts for under half, and the cause of the remainder is not known. V and J calls and clone size come straight from that table; D and trimming were deduced from the DNA. This sample is represented by around 23,000 clones; roughly half of them were singletons. Roughly 20% of the sample is held by the ten biggest clonotypes.

From the germline V gene, CDR1 is SGHTA and CDR2 is FQGNSA. The germline ends are 12 bases apart after V is trimmed by 8 bases and J by 4 bases. The CDR3 measures 13 amino acids from cysteine to phenylalanine. Just CDR3 DNA is preserved here, 39 bases in frame from base 1. This specimen's time point label, interpreted: tumor resected at nephrectomy. Interpreted using the paper, the treatment or condition label stands for: treatment-naive control, cytoreductive nephrectomy. The control tumors were taken from treatment-naive renal cell carcinoma patients who had cytoreductive nephrectomy with no earlier radiation. All patients had renal cell carcinoma with clear cell pathology. The control tumors used for TCR sequencing were from several females and roughly ten males, were resected between about 2010 and 2015, and had a median patient age of around 50 years (range roughly 35 to 90). Tumor processing involved mechanical dissociation, digestion with collagenase/hyaluronidase at 37 degrees C, handling in gentleMACS C tubes, and storage in liquid nitrogen. The QIAamp DNA Blood Mini Kit (Qiagen) was used to prepare genomic DNA for TCR sequencing. Only samples passing all quality control checks were included in the analyses.

The chain is assembled from TRBV7-2 and TRBJ1-3, with no confidently assigned D gene. The TCR comes from a human donor with renal cell carcinoma. The starting material was tumor tissue, obtained from a patient whose treatment was nephrectomy without radiotherapy. The base sequence is TGTGCCAGCTCCGACGGGTACGGAAACACCATATATTTT. The encoded protein is CASSDGYGNTIYF.